One sample yielded the 9 T cell receptor beta chains listed below, sequenced in a study of blood T cell repertoires in COVID-19. Assay used: immunoSEQ multiplex PCR; TCRdb lists only in-frame clones, some missing. The sample has some 240,000 clones; over 75% are singletons. Sequences were obtained from peripheral blood. Source of these receptors: a human donor in a cohort sampled during active COVID-19.

V usage is TRBV24-1 and J usage is TRBJ2-5, with 7 bases identical to TRBD2. Germline V gene lookup returns CDR1 KGHDR and CDR2 SFDVKD. The CDR3 has 14 amino acids. Trimming cost V 3 bases and J 4 bases; bases outside gene matches: 4. DNA for the CDR3: TGTGCCACCAGTGATGGGGGGGAGGGAGAGACCCAGTACTTC. It translates to CATSDGGEGETQYF.

This CDR3 is CASSFGGDNYGYTF. The CDR3 DNA follows: TGTGCCAGCAGCTTCGGTGGAGACAACTATGGCTACACCTTC. V usage is TRBV5-8 and J usage is TRBJ1-2; D not resolved. Trimming removed 2 bases at V and 2 bases at J, with 10 bases between. In germline, CDR1 is SGHTS, CDR2 YDEGEE. There are 14 residues in the CDR3.

The V call is TRBV28, the J call TRBJ2-7; 8 bases line up with TRBD2. The CDR3 runs 15 residues. Germline CDR1 and CDR2: MDHEN and SYDVKM. V gave up 2 bases and J gave up 4 bases; unmatched junction bases: 7. The chain's CDR3 is CASSLLGGAMYEQYF. The DNA for the CDR3 is TGTGCCAGCAGTTTACTCGGGGGGGCTATGTACGAGCAGTACTTC.

This clone was detected only once. At the DNA level, this CDR3 is encoded by other sequences in the same sample as well. The chain uses TRBV5-6 and TRBJ2-7; 12 nucleotides line up with TRBD2. Trimming at V came to 2 bases and at J to 1 base, leaving 1 base not matched to a gene. Germline V CDR1 and CDR2: SGHDT, YYEEEE. The CDR3 has 15 amino acids. The CDR3 sequence is CASSFGTSGSYEQYF. The CDR3 DNA reads TGTGCCAGCAGCTTTGGGACTAGCGGGTCCTACGAGCAGTACTTC.

The chain recombines TRBV30 with TRBJ1-6, with no clear D. Between the trimmed V and J ends, which lost 4 bases and 3 bases, there was a span of 10 bases. Germline values: CDR1 GTSNPN, CDR2 SVGIG (reference sequence). The CDR3 has 14 amino acids. CDR3 sequence reads: CAWKTRIYNSPLHF. The CDR3, as DNA: TGTGCCTGGAAGACAAGGATCTATAATTCACCCCTCCACTTT.

V and J are TRBV2 and TRBJ2-5; perhaps TRBD1 as D (5 bases). The CDR3 has 15 residues. V was pared by 3 bases and J by 5 bases, with 16 bases between. Germline CDR1 reads SNHLY; CDR2 reads FYNNEI. DNA for the CDR3: TGTGCCAGCAGTGAGCGGCAGGGTTTTGGTGAGACCCAGTACTTC. Translated, it gives CASSERQGFGETQYF.

The chain carries TRBV7-2 and TRBJ2-3; maybe TRBD1 (6 bases). Trimming shortened V by 6 bases and J by 1 base, and 14 bases separated the two germline ends. The CDR3 extends over 15 amino acids. Germline CDR1 reads SGHTA; CDR2 reads FQGNSA. The chain's CDR3 is CASSQPGARTDTQYF. DNA of the CDR3: TGTGCCAGCAGTCAACCAGGGGCCCGCACAGATACGCAGTATTTT.

The CDR3: CASRGDSGQPQHF. The CDR3 DNA sequence: TGTGCCAGCAGGGGAGATTCGGGACAGCCCCAGCATTTT. The gene calls are TRBV2 and TRBJ1-5; the D is unclear. V lost 6 bases and J 7 bases, leaving 13 bases between the germline ends. Germline V gene data show CDR1 as SNHLY and CDR2 as FYNNEI. CDR3 length: 13 amino acids.

V gene TRBV28 combines with J gene TRBJ1-2; 12 bases fit TRBD1. This CDR3 has 18 amino acids. The germline V gene encodes CDR1 MDHEN and CDR2 SYDVKM. J gave up 4 bases and V 6 bases, and 15 bases lay outside the gene matches. CDR3 coding DNA: TGTGCCAGCAGGCCAGCTTCGGGACAGGGGGCCCCCCCCTATGGCTACACCTTC. It yields the protein CASRPASGQGAPPYGYTF.